Listed below are T cell receptor beta chains from one sample, sequenced in a study of siplizumab effects on memory and regulatory T cells. Method: immunoSEQ multiplex PCR; TCRdb's copy keeps in-frame clones and lacks some. The table lists about 85,000 clones, 95% of them singletons, with approximately 18% in the top ten. The material sequenced was CD8+ T cells sorted from blood. These receptors all stem from a human donor in good health. Each CDR3 is given with its conserved first and last residue. D genes are given only for firm matches.

TRBJ2-5 TRBV7-6 - CASSPTVQETQYF TGTGCCAGCAGCCCGACAGTCCAAGAGACCCAGTACTTC
TRBJ2-7 TRBV11-2 TRBD2 CASSVSASGSSYEQYF TGTGCCAGCAGCGTAAGCGCTAGCGGGAGTAGCTACGAGCAGTACTTC
TRBJ2-1 TRBV13 - CASSLGADNEQFF TGTGCCAGCAGCTTAGGGGCAGACAATGAGCAGTTCTTC
TRBJ2-1 TRBV7-8 - CASSPGPSSYNEQFF TGTGCCAGCAGCCCGGGACCTAGCTCCTACAATGAGCAATTCTTC
TRBJ2-2 TRBV5-4 TRBD2 CASSTRTSGTGELFF TGTGCCAGCAGCACCCGGACTAGCGGGACCGGGGAGCTGTTTTTT
TRBJ2-7 TRBV5-1 TRBD2 CASSYRGDEQYF TGCGCCAGCAGCTACCGGGGGGACGAGCAGTACTTC
TRBJ2-5 TRBV19 - CASRGPGVETQYF TGTGCCAGTAGGGGCCCAGGGGTTGAGACCCAGTACTTC
TRBJ2-5 TRBV9 - CASSVDGSQETQYF TGTGCCAGCAGCGTAGACGGCAGTCAAGAGACCCAGTACTTC
TRBJ2-3 TRBV7-9 - CASSLAETEGPTDTQYF TGTGCCAGCAGCTTAGCGGAGACCGAGGGGCCCACAGATACGCAGTATTTT
TRBJ2-5 TRBV19 - CASSIAPSGPQGAQYF TGTGCCAGTAGTATAGCCCCATCGGGCCCCCAAGGGGCCCAGTACTTC
TRBJ2-3 TRBV27 TRBD2 CASSPQAGGPADTQYF TGTGCCAGCAGTCCCCAAGCGGGAGGGCCGGCAGATACGCAGTATTTT
TRBJ2-2 TRBV4-1 - CASSQALGGQGNTGELFF TGCGCCAGCAGCCAAGCGTTAGGTGGGCAGGGCAACACCGGGGAGCTGTTTTTT
TRBJ1-3 TRBV15 - CATSRVPGSGNTIYF TGTGCCACCAGCAGAGTGCCGGGATCTGGAAACACCATATATTTT
TRBJ2-7 TRBV7-9 TRBD1 CASSEDRVSYEQYF TGTGCCAGCAGCGAGGACAGGGTCTCCTACGAGCAGTACTTC
TRBJ2-1 TRBV13 TRBD2 CASTSLVKAVRQGGRELEFF TGTGCCAGCACCTCCCTGGTTAAAGCCGTTAGGCAGGGCGGGCGGGAGTTGGAGTTCTTC
TRBJ2-2 TRBV10-2 - CASGRPDNSGTGELFF TGCGCCAGCGGGAGGCCTGATAACAGCGGGACCGGGGAGCTGTTTTTT
TRBJ2-3 TRBV7-2 - CASSARTSTDTQYF TGTGCCAGCAGCGCCCGGACTAGCACAGATACGCAGTATTTT
TRBJ1-1 TRBV29-1 - CSVEDPDSNTEAFF TGCAGCGTTGAAGACCCGGACAGTAACACTGAAGCTTTCTTT
TRBJ1-5 TRBV6-1 - CASSEGAYSNQPQHF TGTGCCAGCAGTGAGGGGGCTTATAGCAATCAGCCCCAGCATTTT
TRBJ2-2 TRBV25-1 - CASLGGSGELFF TGTGCCAGCCTAGGAGGGTCCGGGGAGCTGTTTTTT
TRBJ1-2 TRBV6-5 - CASGMTAVSYGYTF TGTGCCAGCGGGATGACAGCAGTCTCCTATGGCTACACCTTC
TRBJ2-1 TRBV27 TRBD1 CASGSTTGATYNEQFF TGTGCCAGCGGATCGACGACAGGGGCAACCTACAATGAGCAGTTCTTC
TRBJ1-5 TRBV6-5 TRBD1 CASSSGQGYQPQHF TGTGCCAGCAGTTCCGGACAGGGCTATCAGCCCCAGCATTTT
TRBJ2-1 TRBV9 TRBD1 CASSVAGQGFNEQFF TGTGCCAGCAGCGTAGCAGGACAGGGCTTCAATGAGCAGTTCTTC
TRBJ1-1 TRBV5-4 - CASSLIGGLTEAFF TGTGCCAGCAGCTTGATTGGAGGGCTAACTGAAGCTTTCTTT
TRBJ2-1 TRBV9 - CASSADRTKVDEQFF TGTGCCAGCAGCGCGGATCGGACTAAAGTCGATGAGCAGTTCTTC
TRBJ2-5 TRBV29-1 TRBD2 CSVELAGDDYETQYF TGCAGCGTTGAACTAGCGGGAGATGATTATGAGACCCAGTACTTC
TRBJ1-3 TRBV6-6 - CASFLGNTIYF TGTGCCAGCTTCTTAGGAAACACCATATATTTT
TRBJ2-7 TRBV6-5 - CASSPGLGGSYEQYF TGTGCCAGCAGTCCTGGTCTTGGGGGATCCTACGAGCAGTACTTC
TRBJ2-7 TRBV5-8 - CASRTVSGRRDF TGTGCCAGCAGGACCGTATCGGGACGGAGGGACTTC
TRBJ2-1 TRBV10-2 - CASSALDNEQFF TGCGCCAGCAGTGCACTAGACAATGAGCAGTTCTTC